This TCR beta chain was identified during a study of T cell responses to AZD1222 COVID-19 vaccine. Study outcomes and limitations: There were repertoire samples only from the period after the peak T cell response. Donors in the cohort were predominantly white British and more often female, and clonal diversity was possibly underestimated.

Comment on this clone: The antigen remains undetermined.

The assay was immunoSEQ multiplex PCR, and TCRdb's table has in-frame clones only and misses some. The profile covers fewer than 110,000 clones, with 92% appearing a single time and 8% to 9.5% taken by the ten largest. The CDR3 is 14 amino acids. The germline V and J ends were trimmed by 8 bases and 5 bases, with 16 bases remaining between them. Germline-derived CDR1 and CDR2 are MDHEN and SYDVKM. The gene calls are TRBV28 and TRBJ1-5; no definite D call. The sample here was peripheral blood, taken 28 days after the second AZD1222 dose. The clonotype was recovered from an adult who received the AZD1222 COVID-19 vaccine. The DNA for the CDR3 is TGTGCCAGCCTCCGGGTCGGGCGGCATCAGCCCCAGCATTTT. The encoded protein is CASLRVGRHQPQHF.